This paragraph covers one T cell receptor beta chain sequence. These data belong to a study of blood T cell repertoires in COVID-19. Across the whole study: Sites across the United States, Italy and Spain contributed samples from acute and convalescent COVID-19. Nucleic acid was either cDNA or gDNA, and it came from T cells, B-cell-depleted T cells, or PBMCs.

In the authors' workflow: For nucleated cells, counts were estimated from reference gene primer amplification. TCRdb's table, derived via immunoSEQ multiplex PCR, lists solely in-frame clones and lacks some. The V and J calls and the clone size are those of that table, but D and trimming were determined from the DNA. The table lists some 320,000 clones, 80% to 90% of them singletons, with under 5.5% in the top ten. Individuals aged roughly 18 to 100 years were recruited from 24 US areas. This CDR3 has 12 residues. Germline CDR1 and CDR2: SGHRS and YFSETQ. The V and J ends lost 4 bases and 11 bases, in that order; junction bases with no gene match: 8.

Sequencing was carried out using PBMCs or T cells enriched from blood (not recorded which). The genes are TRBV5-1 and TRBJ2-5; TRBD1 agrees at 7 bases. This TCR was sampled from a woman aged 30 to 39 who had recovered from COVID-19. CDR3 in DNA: TGCGCCAGCAGCCATCCTGACAGGGAGCAGTACTTC. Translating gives CASSHPDREQYF.